Shown below are 16 T cell receptor beta chains from a single sample sequenced in a study of T cell responses to AZD1222 COVID-19 vaccine. Sequenced by immunoSEQ multiplex PCR; TCRdb stores in-frame clones only, minus some. The sample holds 90,000 to 120,000 clones, about 94% seen once. The sample here was peripheral blood, taken on day 0 of AZD1222 vaccination. The receptors shown here come from an adult in good health.

The gene calls are TRBV11-3 and TRBJ2-7; D may be TRBD1 or TRBD2 (5 bases each). Trimming cost V 5 bases and J 1 base, with 12 bases left between them. Germline CDR1 SGHNT, CDR2 YENEEA. The CDR3 contains 14 residues. The CDR3 is CASSIGRQSYEQYF. The CDR3 DNA reads as TGTGCCAGCAGCATAGGGAGACAGTCCTACGAGCAGTACTTC.

The chain has TRBV20-1 and TRBJ2-5; D is unresolved. Germline loops: CDR1 DFQATT, CDR2 SNEGSKA (reference sequence). V lost 3 bases to trimming and J lost 3 bases, with 5 bases between them. This CDR3 is 11 amino acids long. The CDR3 DNA reads as TGCAGTGCTAGTCCCGAAGAGACCCAGTACTTC. It specifies CSASPEETQYF.

This chain connects TRBV5-8 to TRBJ1-6; TRBD1 matches at 7 bases. Germline V gene data show CDR1 as SGHTS and CDR2 as YDEGEE. After removal of 2 bases from V and 8 bases from J, the junction contained 4 bases not matched to a gene. The CDR3 consists of 14 residues. Here the CDR3 reads CASSFTGDYSPLHF. The CDR3 nucleotides are TGTGCCAGCAGCTTTACAGGGGATTATTCACCCCTCCACTTT.

This chain connects TRBV9 to TRBJ1-1; D is possibly TRBD1 (6 bases). Per the germline V gene, CDR1 is SGDLS and CDR2 is YYNGEE. V was trimmed by 4 bases and J by 1 base, leaving 11 bases between them. The CDR3 runs to 14 residues. CDR3 in DNA: TGTGCCAGCAGCCCAAGGGGGGAGAACACTGAAGCTTTCTTT. As protein: CASSPRGENTEAFF.

J is TRBJ1-1 and V is TRBV19; D remains ambiguous. The V gene lost 2 bases and the J gene lost 1 base, with 14 bases spanning the gap. The V gene's germline CDR1 is LNHDA and CDR2 SQIVND (reference sequence). The CDR3 length is 16 residues. CDR3 amino acids: CASSIIGEMWNTEAFF. The DNA of the CDR3 is TGTGCCAGTAGTATAATCGGGGAAATGTGGAACACTGAAGCTTTCTTT.

The chain carries TRBV5-1 and TRBJ2-1; D uncertain. CDR3 length: 16 amino acids. Germline CDR1 SGHRS, CDR2 YFSETQ. The V gene lost 7 bases and the J gene lost 0 bases, with 17 bases spanning the gap. CDR3 nucleotide sequence: TGCGCCAGCTCCCTTTTAGGGCGGAGCTCCTACAATGAGCAGTTCTTC. This encodes CASSLLGRSSYNEQFF. Drawing the rest from reference TRBV5-1 and TRBJ2-1, the complete variable domain is KAGVTQTPRYLIKTRGQQVTLSCSPISGHRSVSWYQQTPGQGLQFLFEYFSETQRNKGNFPGRFSGRQFSNSRSEMNVSTLELGDSALYLCASSLLGRSSYNEQFFGPGTRLTVL.

The rearrangement links TRBV12-3 or TRBV12-4 to TRBJ2-7; a weak D match, TRBD1 (6 bases). CDR3 length equals 11 residues. Deletions cut 4 bases from V and 10 bases from J, with 11 bases between. DNA for the CDR3: TGTGCCAGCAGTTATGGACAGATCCAGTACTTC. Translation: CASSYGQIQYF.

CDR3 in DNA: TGTGCCAGCAGCTTAGGGACAAACTATGGCTACACCTTC. It yields the protein CASSLGTNYGYTF. This sequence joins TRBV7-2 and TRBJ1-2; a weak D match, TRBD1 (5 bases). CDR1 and CDR2 from the germline V gene are SGHTA and FQGNSA. The length of the CDR3 is 13 residues. Trimming stripped 1 base from V and 2 bases from J, with 5 bases between. Using reference TRBV7-2 and TRBJ1-2 for the parts outside the CDR3, the full variable domain is GAGVSQSPSNKVTEKGKDVELRCDPISGHTALYWYRQSLGQGLEFLIYFQGNSAPDKSGLPSDRFSAERTGGSVSTLTIQRTQQEDSAVYLCASSLGTNYGYTFGSGTRLTVV.

The V call is TRBV3-1 (or the pseudogene TRBV3-2), the J call TRBJ1-1; D unresolved. Trimming cost V 1 base and J 1 base, with 10 bases left between them. The CDR3 is made up of 15 amino acids. Germline CDR1 reads LGHDT; CDR2 reads YNNKEL (reference sequence). The CDR3 region is CASSQVVGPNTEAFF. CDR3 DNA: TGTGCCAGCAGCCAAGTGGTCGGACCGAACACTGAAGCTTTCTTT.

CDR3 nucleotides: TGTGCCAGCAGCCCCCGGGGAGGGCCCAAGGCTCAGCCCCAGCATTTT. Its translation: CASSPRGGPKAQPQHF. The rearrangement joins TRBV5-8 to TRBJ1-5; the D is unclear. The CDR3 is 16 residues long. V lost 4 bases and J 6 bases, leaving 20 bases between the germline ends. The germline CDR1 and CDR2 sequences are SGHTS and YDEGEE. The variable domain in full, with the rest retrieved from reference TRBV5-8 and TRBJ1-5, is EAGVTQSPTHLIKTRGQQATLRCSPISGHTSVYWYQQALGLGLQFLLWYDEGEERNRGNFPPRFSGRQFPNYSSELNVNALELEDSALYLCASSPRGGPKAQPQHFGDGTRLSIL.

The chain recombines TRBV6-5 with TRBJ2-7, with TRBD1 matching over 7 bases. CDR1 and CDR2 from the germline V gene are MNHEY and SVGAGI. The CDR3 runs to 14 residues. J lost 7 bases, V lost 1 base, and 7 bases had no gene match. CDR3 residues: CASSYLGGSREQYF. CDR3 sequence (DNA): TGTGCCAGCAGTTACTTAGGGGGCTCAAGGGAGCAGTACTTC.

The CDR3, as DNA: TGTGCCAGCAGCTTAGGTCGGGGTCCGGATACGCAGTATTTT. Protein product: CASSLGRGPDTQYF. V usage is TRBV7-9 and J usage is TRBJ2-3, with D perhaps matching TRBD2 (5 bases). In germline, CDR1 is SEHNR, CDR2 FQNEAQ (reference sequence). There are 14 residues in the CDR3. Trimming stripped 1 base from V and 6 bases from J, with 11 bases between. The full variable domain, rest sourced from reference TRBV7-9 and TRBJ2-3, is DTGVSQNPRHKITKRGQNVTFRCDPISEHNRLYWYRQTLGQGPEFLTYFQNEAQLEKSRLLSDRFSAERPKGSFSTLEIQRTEQGDSAMYLCASSLGRGPDTQYFGPGTRLTVL.

V is TRBV5-1 and J is TRBJ2-3; D gene uncertain. Trimming shortened V by 2 bases and J by 6 bases, and 7 bases separated the two germline ends. CDR1 SGHRS and CDR2 YFSETQ come from the germline V gene. CDR3 length equals 12 residues. CDR3 amino acids: CASSFDGDTQYF. The CDR3 bases are TGCGCCAGCAGCTTCGACGGTGATACGCAGTATTTT.

The CDR3: CASRTGAGGYEQYF. CDR3 DNA: TGCGCCAGCAGGACAGGCGCCGGGGGGTACGAGCAGTACTTC. The chain is built from TRBV5-1 and TRBJ2-7; D possibly corresponds to TRBD2 (7 bases). Trimming removed 5 bases from V and 4 bases from J, with 16 bases in between. CDR3 length: 14 residues. Germline V lookup: CDR1 SGHRS, CDR2 YFSETQ.

This clone was seen just once. The V gene is TRBV18, the J gene TRBJ1-4; 7 bases match TRBD1. The J segment lost 5 bases and the V segment lost 6 bases, leaving 12 bases of the junction unmatched. Germline V gene lookup returns CDR1 KGHSH and CDR2 LQKENI. CDR3 length: 16 amino acids. The CDR3 reads CASSPAGQAGNEKLFF. The CDR3 nucleotides read TGTGCCAGCTCCCCTGCCGGACAGGCCGGAAATGAAAAACTGTTTTTT.

The chain is built from TRBV15 and TRBJ1-4; no firm D call. Germline loops: CDR1 LNHNV, CDR2 YYDKDF (reference sequence). Trimming took off 0 bases at V and 7 bases at J, with 9 bases between the two ends. The CDR3 is 14 residues long. The CDR3 loop is CATSRDSNGEKLFF. CDR3 coding DNA: TGTGCCACCAGCAGAGATTCCAACGGTGAAAAACTGTTTTTT.